This T cell receptor beta chain was recorded in a study of T cells in Graves' hyperthyroidism and ophthalmopathy. Study-wide results and limits: Blood shared most expanded thyroid clonotypes above 0.001.

For this clonotype: As yet, its antigen is unknown.

The V gene's germline CDR1 is DFQATT and CDR2 SNEGSKA (reference sequence). Trimming cost V 3 bases and J 4 bases, with 9 bases left between them. CDR3 length: 12 residues. RNA transcripts were the template for amplifying TCR beta CDR3 regions. HTBI primers drove first-round RT-PCR of the TCR CDR3. TCRdb re-called the multiplex PCR reads with MiXCR, one entry per CDR3 protein. Among over 200,000 distinct CDR3 sequences listed, more than 15% were seen once. Sequences were obtained from blood. The source of this sequence is a man aged 50-59 years with Graves' hyperthyroidism. V usage is TRBV20-1 and J usage is TRBJ1-2; D is unclear. The DNA for the CDR3 is TGCAGTGCTAGTTCCGGCCTCTATGGCTACACCTTC. It yields the protein CSASSGLYGYTF.